The clone carrying this T cell receptor beta chain was seen only a few times. These data are taken from a study of blood T cell repertoires in COVID-19. Across the study: The samples span acute and convalescent COVID-19 from the United States, Italy and Spain. PBMCs, B-cell-depleted T cells, or T cells were the source of the cDNA or gDNA that made up the material.

Source study methods: Reference gene primer amplification gave estimated nucleated cell counts. Method: immunoSEQ multiplex PCR; TCRdb's copy keeps in-frame clones and lacks some. The DNA gave D and trimming, while V, J and clone size come from that table. The sample has 55,000 to 75,000 clones, around 82% seen once; the top ten hold approximately 16%. V lost 2 bases and J lost 1, with 3 bases in between. Germline V gene lookup returns CDR1 LGHDT and CDR2 YNNKEL (reference sequence). The CDR3 extends over 13 amino acids. Sequenced input: peripheral blood. This chain links TRBV3-1 (or the pseudogene TRBV3-2) with TRBJ1-3, with D uncertain. This receptor was obtained from an elderly man with active COVID-19. The CDR3 nucleotides are TGTGCCAGCAGCCAACGTTCTGGAAACACCATATATTTT. Protein product: CASSQRSGNTIYF.